Shown below are 2 T cell receptor beta chains from a single sample sequenced in a study of OX40 agonist ivuxolimab in advanced cancers. Profiled with immunoSEQ multiplex PCR; TCRdb holds only in-frame clones, not every one. The table lists 19,000 or so clones, more than 75% of them singletons, with about 25% in the top ten. Sequencing was performed on CD4+ or CD8+ T cells sorted from blood, taken in a trial of the OX40 agonist ivuxolimab. The receptors here all came from an adult with an advanced solid tumor such as melanoma, head and neck, liver or kidney cancer.

The rearrangement links TRBV9 to TRBJ1-1; TRBD1 agrees at 9 bases. The CDR3 is 15 amino acids. The germline V gene has CDR1 SGDLS and CDR2 YYNGEE. J gave up 2 bases and V 4 bases, and 6 bases lay outside the gene matches. The CDR3 protein is CASSLTGGRNTEAFF. The CDR3 DNA reads as TGTGCCAGCAGCTTAACAGGGGGCAGAAACACTGAAGCTTTCTTT.

About this clone itself: The identical CDR3 is also encoded by other nucleotide sequences in the sample. The J gene is TRBJ2-3, the V gene TRBV5-6; 10 nucleotides align to TRBD2. Germline V gives CDR1 SGHDT, CDR2 YYEEEE. Trimming at V came to 2 bases and at J to 6 bases, leaving 3 bases not matched to a gene. CDR3 length equals 14 residues. For the CDR3, the DNA is TGTGCCAGCAGCTTTGGACTAGCGGCGGATACGCAGTATTTT. It encodes CASSFGLAADTQYF.